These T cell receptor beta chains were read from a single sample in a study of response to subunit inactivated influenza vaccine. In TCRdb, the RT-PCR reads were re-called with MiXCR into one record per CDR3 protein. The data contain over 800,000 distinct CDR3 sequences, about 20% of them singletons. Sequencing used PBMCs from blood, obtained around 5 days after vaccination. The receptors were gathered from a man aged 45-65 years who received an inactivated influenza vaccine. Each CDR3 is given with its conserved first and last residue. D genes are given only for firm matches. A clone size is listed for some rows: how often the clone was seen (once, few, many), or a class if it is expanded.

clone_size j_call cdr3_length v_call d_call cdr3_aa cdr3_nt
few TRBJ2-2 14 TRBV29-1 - CSVGGRTGTGELFF TGCAGCGTTGGGGGGAGGACGGGGACCGGGGAGCTGTTTTTT
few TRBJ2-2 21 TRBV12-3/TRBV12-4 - CASSFKARVSRDKSNTGELFF TGTGCCAGCAGTTTCAAGGCCCGGGTTTCGAGGGACAAGTCGAACACCGGGGAGCTGTTTTTT
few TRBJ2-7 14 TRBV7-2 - CASSPRRETYEQYF TGTGCCAGCAGCCCGAGACGAGAAACCTACGAGCAGTACTTC
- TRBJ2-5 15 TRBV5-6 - CASSLGFGVRETQYF TGTGCCAGCAGCTTGGGATTTGGGGTACGGGAGACCCAGTACTTC
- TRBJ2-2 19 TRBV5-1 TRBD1 CASRHPTGIRSDFNGELFF TGCGCCAGCAGACACCCGACAGGGATACGTAGTGACTTTAACGGGGAGCTGTTTTTT
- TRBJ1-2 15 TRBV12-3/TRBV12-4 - CASSLALETVYGYTF TGTGCCAGCAGTTTAGCGCTTGAGACGGTCTATGGCTACACCTTC
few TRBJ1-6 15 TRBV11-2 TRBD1 CASSMTGGWDSPLHF TGTGCCAGCAGCATGACAGGGGGCTGGGATTCACCCCTCCACTTT
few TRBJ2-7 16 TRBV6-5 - CASSSRRSLLIYEQYF TGTGCCAGCAGTTCCCGACGGAGCCTTCTGATCTACGAGCAGTACTTC
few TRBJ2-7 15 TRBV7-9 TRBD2 CASSLSGGREYQQYF TGTGCCAGCAGCTTGTCCGGTGGGCGGGAGTATCAGCAGTACTTC
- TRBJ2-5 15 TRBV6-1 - CASRPRGAQGETQYF TGTGCCAGCAGACCTCGCGGGGCCCAGGGGGAGACCCAGTACTTC
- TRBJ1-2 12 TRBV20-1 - CSASSDPYGYTF TGCAGTGCTAGCTCTGATCCTTATGGCTACACCTTC
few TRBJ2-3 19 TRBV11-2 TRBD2 CASSPRTSGTKTRTDTQYF TGTGCCAGCAGCCCGCGGACTAGCGGGACCAAGACCCGCACAGATACGCAGTATTTT
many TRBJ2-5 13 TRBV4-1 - CASSQRGGETQYF TGCGCCAGCAGCCAAAGGGGGGGAGAGACCCAGTACTTC
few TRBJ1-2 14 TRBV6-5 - CASSYGGRVYGYTF TGTGCCAGCAGTTACGGGGGCAGGGTTTATGGCTACACCTTC
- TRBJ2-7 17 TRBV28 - CASSYPPFRERTYEQYF TGTGCCAGCAGTTACCCCCCTTTCCGGGAGAGGACCTACGAGCAGTACTTC
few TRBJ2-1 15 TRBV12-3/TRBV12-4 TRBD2 CASIRSGGTGRVQFF TGTGCCAGCATTCGTAGCGGGGGGACCGGGCGGGTGCAGTTCTTC
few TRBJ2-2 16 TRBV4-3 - CASSPGVASNTGELFF TGCGCCAGCAGCCCTGGGGTGGCTTCGAACACCGGGGAGCTGTTTTTT
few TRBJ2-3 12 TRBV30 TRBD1 CAGPGGADTQYF TGTGCCGGTCCAGGGGGCGCAGATACGCAGTATTTT
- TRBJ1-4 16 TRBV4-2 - CASSQGTVGSNEKLFF TGTGCCAGCAGCCAGGGGACTGTGGGAAGTAATGAAAAACTGTTTTTT
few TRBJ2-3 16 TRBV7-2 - CASSWDPDTSTDTQYF TGTGCCAGCAGCTGGGACCCAGACACGTCCACAGATACGCAGTATTTT
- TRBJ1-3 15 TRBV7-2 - CASSLGRAAGNTIYF TGTGCCAGCAGCTTAGGGAGGGCAGCAGGAAACACCATATATTTT
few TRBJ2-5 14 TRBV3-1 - CASSQYGGAETQYF TGTGCCAGCAGCCAATATGGGGGTGCGGAGACCCAGTACTTC
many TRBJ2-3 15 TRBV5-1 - CASSLVGGTTDTQYF TGCGCCAGCAGCTTGGTGGGTGGGACCACAGATACGCAGTATTTT
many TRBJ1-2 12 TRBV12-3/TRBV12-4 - CASSFGDDGYTF TGTGCCAGCAGTTTTGGGGACGATGGCTACACCTTC
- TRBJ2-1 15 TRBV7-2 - CASSLLGGGNHEQFF TGTGCCAGCAGCCTATTAGGGGGCGGGAATCATGAGCAGTTCTTC
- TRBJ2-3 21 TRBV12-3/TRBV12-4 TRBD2 CASSLGHSGTSGGQSTDTQYF TGTGCCAGCAGTTTAGGCCACTCCGGGACTAGCGGGGGGCAAAGCACAGATACGCAGTATTTT
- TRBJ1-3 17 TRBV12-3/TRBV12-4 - CASSIGPQELGRNTIYF TGTGCCAGCAGCATTGGCCCTCAGGAGCTGGGCAGAAACACCATATATTTT
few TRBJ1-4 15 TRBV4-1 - CASSQAQGIREKLFF TGCGCCAGCAGCCAAGCCCAGGGTATACGTGAAAAACTGTTTTTT
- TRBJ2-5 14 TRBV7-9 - CASSSPGGAQTQYF TGTGCCAGCAGCTCCCCCGGGGGCGCACAGACCCAGTACTTC
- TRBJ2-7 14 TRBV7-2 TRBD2 CASSGAGTLGEQYF TGTGCCAGCAGCGGAGCGGGGACCCTCGGTGAGCAGTACTTC
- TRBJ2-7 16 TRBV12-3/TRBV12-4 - CASSFKVADNSYEQYF TGTGCCAGCAGTTTCAAGGTAGCGGATAACTCCTACGAGCAGTACTTC
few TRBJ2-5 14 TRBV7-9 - CASTRYEIGETQYF TGTGCCAGCACCCGATACGAGATAGGAGAGACCCAGTACTTC
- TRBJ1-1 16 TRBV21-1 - CANTPDRGIGNTEAFF TGTGCCAACACCCCGGACAGGGGAATTGGGAACACTGAAGCTTTCTTT
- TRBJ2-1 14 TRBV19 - CASKQAGSYNEQFF TGTGCCAGTAAACAGGCGGGGTCCTACAATGAGCAGTTCTTC
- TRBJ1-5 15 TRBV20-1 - CSASVGASGNQPQHF TGCAGTGCTAGTGTCGGGGCGAGTGGCAATCAGCCCCAGCATTTT
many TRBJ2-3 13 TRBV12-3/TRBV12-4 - CASSFYSTDTQYF TGTGCCAGCAGTTTCTATAGCACAGATACGCAGTATTTT
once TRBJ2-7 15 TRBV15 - CATSRDSQGYYEQYF TGTGCCACCAGCAGAGATAGCCAGGGGTATTACGAGCAGTACTTC
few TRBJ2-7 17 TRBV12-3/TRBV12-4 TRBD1 CASSLVGAGQGAREQYF TGTGCCAGCAGTTTGGTGGGGGCGGGACAGGGGGCGCGAGAGCAGTACTTC
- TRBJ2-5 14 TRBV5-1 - CASSPGSFQETQYF TGCGCCAGCAGCCCCGGCAGCTTCCAAGAGACCCAGTACTTC
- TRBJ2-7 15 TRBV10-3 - CAITPLPGTSYEQYF TGTGCCATCACCCCATTACCCGGGACCTCCTACGAGCAGTACTTC